This T cell receptor beta chain was sequenced for a study of control samples from healthy donors and cancer patients. Assay used: immunoSEQ multiplex PCR; TCRdb lists only in-frame clones, some missing. The sample gives tens of thousands of clones, 82% of which show up once; 20% to 25% is in the top ten. V was cut by 10 bases and J by 7 bases, with 19 bases left in between. The CDR3 extends over 13 amino acids. Germline V gives CDR1 MNHEY, CDR2 SVGAGI. V gene TRBV6-5 combines with J gene TRBJ1-1; the D gene is possibly TRBD1 (6 bases). The sequenced sample consisted of PBMCs. The sequence was collected from a man between 60 and 70 years old with colorectal cancer. CDR3 in DNA: TGTGCCACCCCGACCGAGGGGGTCGGTGAAGCTTTCTTT. Its translation: CATPTEGVGEAFF.